This T cell receptor beta chain was found in a study of CD8 T cells in ankylosing spondylitis. Study outcomes and limitations: A motif in TCR beta, a set of 8 or 9 highly homologous variants, appeared characteristic of ankylosing spondylitis blood. Earlier authors reported some of these motif variants in reactive arthritis synovial fluid and blood.

By quantitative 5'-RACE with molecular barcodes, the TCR beta libraries were made. TCRdb ran MiXCR on the 5' RACE reads and lists one entry per CDR3 protein. Of some 700,000 distinct CDR3 sequences detected, 19% appear once; the ten largest clones hold over 15%. Of note for this clonotype: The target antigen is unknown.

V was clipped by 4 bases and J by 3 bases, with 16 bases between them. In germline, CDR1 is SGHRS, CDR2 YFSETQ. This CDR3 is built from 16 residues. The sequencing sample was made of blood, either unsorted or a sorted T cell fraction (not recorded which). The TCR sequence derives from a male donor with ankylosing spondylitis. This chain connects TRBV5-1 to TRBJ1-4; no clear D gene. The CDR3 protein is CASSPEVQEPNEKLFF. The CDR3 DNA reads as TGCGCCAGCAGCCCAGAGGTCCAGGAACCTAATGAAAAACTGTTTTTT.